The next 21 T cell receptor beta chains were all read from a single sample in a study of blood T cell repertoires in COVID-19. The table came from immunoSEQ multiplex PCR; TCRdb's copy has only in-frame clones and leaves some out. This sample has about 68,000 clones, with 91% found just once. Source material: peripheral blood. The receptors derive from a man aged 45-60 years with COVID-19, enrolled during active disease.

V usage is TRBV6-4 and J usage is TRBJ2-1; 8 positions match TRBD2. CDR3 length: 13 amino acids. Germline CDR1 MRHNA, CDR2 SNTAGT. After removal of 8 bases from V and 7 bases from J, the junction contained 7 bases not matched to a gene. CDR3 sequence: CASGSGSVNEQFF. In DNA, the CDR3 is TGTGCCAGCGGGAGCGGGAGTGTTAATGAGCAGTTCTTC.

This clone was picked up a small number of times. The chain's CDR3 is CASSQETIRSSYNEQFF. The CDR3 region has the DNA TGTGCCAGCAGCCAAGAGACTATCCGGAGCTCCTACAATGAGCAGTTCTTC. The chain couples TRBV4-2 to TRBJ2-1, with D tentatively TRBD2 (5 bases). The V end lost 0 bases, the J end lost 0 bases, and 12 bases lay between the germline ends. This CDR3 is 17 amino acids long. The V gene's germline CDR1 is LGHNA and CDR2 YNFKEQ.

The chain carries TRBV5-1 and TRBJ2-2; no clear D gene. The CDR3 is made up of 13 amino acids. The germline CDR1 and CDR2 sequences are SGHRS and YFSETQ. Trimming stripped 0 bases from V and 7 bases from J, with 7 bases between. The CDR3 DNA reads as TGCGCCAGCAGCTTGGATAGCATCGGGGAGCTGTTTTTT. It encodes CASSLDSIGELFF.

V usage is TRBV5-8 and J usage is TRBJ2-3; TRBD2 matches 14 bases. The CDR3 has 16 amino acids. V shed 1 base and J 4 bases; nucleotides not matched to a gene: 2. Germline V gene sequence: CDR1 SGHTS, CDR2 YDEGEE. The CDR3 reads CASSLLGLAGADTQYF. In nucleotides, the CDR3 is TGTGCCAGCAGCTTGCTGGGACTAGCGGGAGCAGATACGCAGTATTTT.

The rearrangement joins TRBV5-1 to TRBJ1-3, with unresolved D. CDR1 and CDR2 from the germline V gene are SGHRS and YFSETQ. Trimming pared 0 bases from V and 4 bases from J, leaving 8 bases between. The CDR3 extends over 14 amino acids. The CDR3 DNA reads TGCGCCAGCAGCTTGGCGGGGAGGGGAAACACCATATATTTT. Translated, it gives CASSLAGRGNTIYF. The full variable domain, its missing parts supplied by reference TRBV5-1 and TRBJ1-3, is KAGVTQTPRYLIKTRGQQVTLSCSPISGHRSVSWYQQTPGQGLQFLFEYFSETQRNKGNFPGRFSGRQFSNSRSEMNVSTLELGDSALYLCASSLAGRGNTIYFGEGSWLTVV.

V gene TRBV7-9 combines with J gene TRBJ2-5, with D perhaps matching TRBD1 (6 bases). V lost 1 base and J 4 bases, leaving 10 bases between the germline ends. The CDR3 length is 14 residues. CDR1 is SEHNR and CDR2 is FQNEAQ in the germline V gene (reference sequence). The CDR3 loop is CASSLGAGVETQYF. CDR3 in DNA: TGTGCCAGCAGCTTAGGGGCAGGGGTAGAGACCCAGTACTTC.

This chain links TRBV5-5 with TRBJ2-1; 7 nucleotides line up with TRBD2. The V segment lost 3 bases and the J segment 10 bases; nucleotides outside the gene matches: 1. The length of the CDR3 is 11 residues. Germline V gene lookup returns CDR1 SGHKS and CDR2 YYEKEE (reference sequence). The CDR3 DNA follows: TGTGCCAGCAGCTGGCGGGAGGAGCAGTTCTTC. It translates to CASSWREEQFF.

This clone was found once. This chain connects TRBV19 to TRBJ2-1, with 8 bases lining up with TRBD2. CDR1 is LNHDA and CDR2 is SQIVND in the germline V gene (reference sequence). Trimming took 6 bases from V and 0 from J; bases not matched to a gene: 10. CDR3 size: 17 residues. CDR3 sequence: CASSSILAASSYNEQFF. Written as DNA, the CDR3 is TGTGCCAGTAGCTCTATACTAGCGGCAAGCTCCTACAATGAGCAGTTCTTC.

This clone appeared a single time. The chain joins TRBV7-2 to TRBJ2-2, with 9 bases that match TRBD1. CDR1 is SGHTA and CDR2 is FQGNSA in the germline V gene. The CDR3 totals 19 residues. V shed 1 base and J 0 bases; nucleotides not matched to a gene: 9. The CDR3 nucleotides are TGTGCCAGCAGCTTAGAGGGACAGGGAGTTTATACGAACACCGGGGAGCTGTTTTTT. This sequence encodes CASSLEGQGVYTNTGELFF.

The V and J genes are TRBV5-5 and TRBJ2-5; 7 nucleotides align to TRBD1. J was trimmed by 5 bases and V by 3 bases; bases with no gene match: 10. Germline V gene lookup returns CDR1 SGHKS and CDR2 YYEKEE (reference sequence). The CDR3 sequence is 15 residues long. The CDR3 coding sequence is TGTGCCAGCAGCTCGAAGGGGGCTAGGGCGGAGACCCAGTACTTC. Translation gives CASSSKGARAETQYF.

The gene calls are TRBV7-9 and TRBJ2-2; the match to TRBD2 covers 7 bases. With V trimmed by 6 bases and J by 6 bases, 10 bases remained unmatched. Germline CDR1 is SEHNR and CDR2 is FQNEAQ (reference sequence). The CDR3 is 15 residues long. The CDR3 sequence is CASRTPGLSAGELFF. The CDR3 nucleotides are TGTGCCAGCAGAACCCCGGGACTATCCGCCGGGGAGCTGTTTTTT.

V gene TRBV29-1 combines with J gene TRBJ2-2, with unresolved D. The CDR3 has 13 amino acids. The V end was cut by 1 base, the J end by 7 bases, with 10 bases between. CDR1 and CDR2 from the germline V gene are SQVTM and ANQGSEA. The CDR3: CSVEAQFHGELFF. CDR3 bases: TGCAGCGTTGAAGCGCAGTTTCACGGGGAGCTGTTTTTT.

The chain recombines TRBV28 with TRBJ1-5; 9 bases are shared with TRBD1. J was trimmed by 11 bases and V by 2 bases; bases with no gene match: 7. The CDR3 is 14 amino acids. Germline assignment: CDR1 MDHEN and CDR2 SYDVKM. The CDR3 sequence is CASSLPGTGRSQHF. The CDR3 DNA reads TGTGCCAGCAGTTTACCGGGGACAGGGAGGTCCCAGCATTTT.

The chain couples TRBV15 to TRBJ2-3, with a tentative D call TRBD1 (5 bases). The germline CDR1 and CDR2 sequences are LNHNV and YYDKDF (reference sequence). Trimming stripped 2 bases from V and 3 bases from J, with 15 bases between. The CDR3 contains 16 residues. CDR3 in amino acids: CATSRSQGTWTDTQYF. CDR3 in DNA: TGTGCCACCAGCAGATCCCAGGGTACCTGGACAGATACGCAGTATTTT.

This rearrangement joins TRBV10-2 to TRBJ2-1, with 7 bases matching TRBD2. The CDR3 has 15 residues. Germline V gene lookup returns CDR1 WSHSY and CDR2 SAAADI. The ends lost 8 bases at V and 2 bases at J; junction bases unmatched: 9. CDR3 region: CASYSLAEAYNEQFF. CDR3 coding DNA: TGCGCCAGCTACAGCCTAGCGGAGGCCTACAATGAGCAGTTCTTC.

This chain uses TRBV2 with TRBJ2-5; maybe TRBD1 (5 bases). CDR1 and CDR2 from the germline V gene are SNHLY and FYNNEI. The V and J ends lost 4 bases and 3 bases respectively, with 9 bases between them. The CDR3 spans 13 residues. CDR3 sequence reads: CASSVQGKETQYF. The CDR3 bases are TGTGCCAGCAGTGTTCAGGGAAAAGAGACCCAGTACTTC.

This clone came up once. CDR3 loop: CASSDWRLGTQYF. The DNA for the CDR3 is TGTGCCAGCAGTGATTGGCGACTAGGTACGCAGTATTTT. This rearrangement joins TRBV6-1 to TRBJ2-3, with a possible D match to TRBD2 (6 bases). Germline lookup yields CDR1 MNHNS and CDR2 SASEGT. This CDR3 has 13 residues. Trimming took 3 bases from V and 8 from J, leaving 12 bases between them.

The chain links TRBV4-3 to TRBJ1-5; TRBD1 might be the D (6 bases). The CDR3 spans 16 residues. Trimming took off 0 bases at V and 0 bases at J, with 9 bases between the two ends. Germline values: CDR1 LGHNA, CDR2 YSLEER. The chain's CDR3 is CASSQDLGGSNQPQHF. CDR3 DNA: TGCGCCAGCAGCCAAGATCTAGGGGGTAGCAATCAGCCCCAGCATTTT.

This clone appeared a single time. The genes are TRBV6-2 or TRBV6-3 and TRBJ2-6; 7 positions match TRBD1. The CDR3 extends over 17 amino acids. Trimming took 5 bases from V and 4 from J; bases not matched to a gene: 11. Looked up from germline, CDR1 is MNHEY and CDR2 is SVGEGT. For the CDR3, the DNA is TGTGCCAGCAGTACTACAGGGGCTGGCAAGGGGGCCAACGTCCTGACTTTC. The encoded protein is CASSTTGAGKGANVLTF.

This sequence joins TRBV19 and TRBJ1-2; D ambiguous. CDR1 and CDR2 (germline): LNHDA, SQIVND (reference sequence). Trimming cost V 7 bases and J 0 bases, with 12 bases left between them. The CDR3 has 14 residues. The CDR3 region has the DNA TGTGCCAGTAAATCATCCGGAGCTAACTATGGCTACACCTTC. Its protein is CASKSSGANYGYTF.

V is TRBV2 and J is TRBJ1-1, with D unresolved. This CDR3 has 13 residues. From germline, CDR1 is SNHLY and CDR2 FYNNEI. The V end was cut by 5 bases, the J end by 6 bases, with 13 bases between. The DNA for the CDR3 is TGTGCCAGCAGTAACACCGAGGGCGCTGAAGCTTTCTTT. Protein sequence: CASSNTEGAEAFF.